These 18 T cell receptor beta chains were sequenced from one sample in a study of T cell repertoires in cytomegalovirus infection. Their recognized antigens are unknown. Each CDR3 protein gets one entry after TCRdb re-called the reads with MiXCR. Of 250,000 to 300,000 distinct CDR3 sequences in the sample, 20% to 25% are singletons; the top ten hold approximately 19%. The sequencing here drew on cultured PBMCs, taken from culture after CMV antigen stimulation. These receptors were obtained from a human donor in good health (CMV status not recorded). Some clones in this sample may be carry-over from other donors' samples.

Ten or more counts support this clonotype. The chain has TRBV6-1 and TRBJ1-2, with D maybe TRBD1 (5 bases). Between the trimmed V and J ends, which lost 7 bases and 4 bases, there was a span of 10 bases. The CDR3 has 12 amino acids. Germline V gene lookup returns CDR1 MNHNS and CDR2 SASEGT. The CDR3 sequence is CASTEQGYGYTF. CDR3 DNA sequence: TGTGCCAGCACGGAGCAGGGCTATGGCTACACCTTC.

In its sample, this clonotype was seen many times. The chain links TRBV12-3 or TRBV12-4 to TRBJ1-2; D possibly corresponds to TRBD1 (6 bases). The CDR3 contains 13 residues. V lost 3 bases to trimming and J lost 7 bases, with 12 bases between them. CDR3 in DNA: TGTGCCAGCAGTTTGGCACAGGGTACTGGCTACACCTTC. Translation gives CASSLAQGTGYTF.

This chain's CDR3 is CATSPGLGPQHF. The CDR3 DNA follows: TGTGCCACCAGCCCAGGGTTAGGACCCCAGCATTTT. This chain connects TRBV24-1 to TRBJ1-5; TRBD1 is a possible D gene (5 bases). This CDR3 has 12 residues. Trimming removed 7 bases at V and 10 bases at J, with 13 bases between. The germline V gene has CDR1 KGHDR and CDR2 SFDVKD.

This clonotype was recorded a few times. This chain joins TRBV28 and TRBJ2-2, with 8 bases fitting TRBD2. V was clipped by 8 bases and J by 7 bases; unmatched bases: 9. The CDR3 loop spans 14 amino acids. The germline gives CDR1 MDHEN, CDR2 SYDVKM. In DNA, the CDR3 is TGTGCCAGCGGCCCGGGGGGGAAGGACGGGGAGCTGTTTTTT. This encodes CASGPGGKDGELFF.

DNA for the CDR3: TGTGCCAGCAGCTTGGCCGGGCGGGGATCGTCCTACGAGCAGTACGTC. Translation: CASSLAGRGSSYEQYV. The chain has TRBV5-6 and TRBJ2-7, with TRBD2 as a possible D gene (6 bases). The CDR3 totals 16 residues. V shed 0 bases and J shed 1 base, with 14 bases lying between them. Per germline, CDR1 SGHDT and CDR2 YYEEEE.

This clonotype was seen only a few times. V usage is TRBV12-3 or TRBV12-4 and J usage is TRBJ2-7; weak D call: TRBD2 (5 bases). V was cut by 3 bases and J by 1 base, with 10 bases left in between. CDR3 length: 14 amino acids. The CDR3 DNA sequence: TGTGCCAGCAGTTTGTCTAGCACGTCCTACGAGCAGTACTTC. Its translation is CASSLSSTSYEQYF.

Many counts were recorded for this clonotype. The chain couples TRBV7-2 to TRBJ2-3; TRBD2 agrees at 10 bases. Losses at the gene ends were 0 bases for V and 0 bases for J; bases not matched to a gene: 3. CDR1 and CDR2 from the germline V gene are SGHTA and FQGNSA. This CDR3 is 17 amino acids long. In DNA, the CDR3 is TGTGCCAGCAGCTTAGCCCTAGCGGGAGTAAGCACAGATACGCAGTATTTT. Its translation is CASSLALAGVSTDTQYF. The whole variable domain, remainder taken from reference TRBV7-2 and TRBJ2-3, is GAGVSQSPSNKVTEKGKDVELRCDPISGHTALYWYRQSLGQGLEFLIYFQGNSAPDKSGLPSDRFSAERTGGSVSTLTIQRTQQEDSAVYLCASSLALAGVSTDTQYFGPGTRLTVL.

The rearrangement uses TRBV25-1 and TRBJ1-1; D remains unclear. CDR1 is MGHDK and CDR2 is SYGVNS in the germline V gene. CDR3 length equals 15 residues. V lost 3 bases and J lost 0, with 11 bases in between. The CDR3 sequence is CASSDPRTMNTEAFF. The CDR3 nucleotides are TGTGCCAGCAGTGACCCCCGCACGATGAACACTGAAGCTTTCTTT. The whole variable domain, remainder taken from reference TRBV25-1 and TRBJ1-1, is EADIYQTPRYLVIGTGKKITLECSQTMGHDKMYWYQQDPGMELHLIHYSYGVNSTEKGDLSSESTVSRIRTEHFPLTLESARPSHTSQYLCASSDPRTMNTEAFFGQGTRLTVV.

This clonotype was counted once. The gene calls are TRBV25-1 and TRBJ1-4; maybe TRBD1 (5 bases). Germline CDR1 reads MGHDK; CDR2 reads SYGVNS. V was pared by 4 bases and J by 6 bases, with 9 bases between. This CDR3 has 13 residues. The CDR3 bases are TGTGCCAGCAGTGGGGGCGATGATGAAAAACTGTTTTTT. It translates to CASSGGDDEKLFF. Variable domain in full (rest from reference TRBV25-1 and TRBJ1-4): EADIYQTPRYLVIGTGKKITLECSQTMGHDKMYWYQQDPGMELHLIHYSYGVNSTEKGDLSSESTVSRIRTEHFPLTLESARPSHTSQYLCASSGGDDEKLFFGSGTQLSVL.

CDR3 coding DNA: TGTGCCAGCAGCCGTTTAGCGGGAACCTCCTACGAGCAGTACTTC. It translates to CASSRLAGTSYEQYF. The rearrangement joins TRBV6-2 or TRBV6-3 to TRBJ2-7, with 8 bases that match TRBD2. The CDR3 spans 15 residues. J lost 0 bases, V lost 6 bases, and 7 bases had no gene match. The germline gives CDR1 MNHEY, CDR2 SVGEGT.

The chain couples TRBV20-1 to TRBJ1-1; D might be TRBD1 (6 bases). Trimming left V 0 bases short and J 12 bases short, with 20 bases between. The V gene's germline CDR1 is DFQATT and CDR2 SNEGSKA (reference sequence). This CDR3 comprises 14 residues. In nucleotides, the CDR3 is TGCAGTGCTAGAGATCTTACCAACAGGGAGGGAACTTTCTTT. It is translated as CSARDLTNREGTFF.

There are a few counts of this clonotype. The V call is TRBV6-1, the J call TRBJ2-1; D may be TRBD1 or TRBD2 (5 bases each). The V gene lost 4 bases and the J gene lost 2 bases, with 6 bases spanning the gap. The CDR3 has 13 amino acids. CDR1 MNHNS and CDR2 SASEGT come from the germline V gene. This CDR3 reads CASSAGPYNEQFF. The CDR3 DNA sequence: TGTGCCAGCAGTGCGGGACCCTACAATGAGCAGTTCTTC.

In its sample, this clonotype was seen many times. The V gene is TRBV7-9, the J gene TRBJ1-5; D is unresolved. Between the trimmed V and J ends, which lost 1 base and 7 bases, there was a span of 11 bases. The CDR3 is made up of 14 amino acids. Germline assignment: CDR1 SEHNR and CDR2 FQNEAQ (reference sequence). This chain's CDR3 is CASSLGGVGQPQHF. The CDR3, as DNA: TGTGCCAGCAGCTTAGGGGGTGTGGGGCAGCCCCAGCATTTT.

This clonotype showed up just a few times. The V call is TRBV7-2, the J call TRBJ2-1; the match to TRBD2 covers 10 bases. The germline CDR1 and CDR2 sequences are SGHTA and FQGNSA. The CDR3 sequence is 16 residues long. V was clipped by 1 base and J by 4 bases; unmatched bases: 4. The chain's CDR3 is CASSLEPSGSYNEQFF. CDR3 DNA sequence: TGTGCCAGCAGCTTAGAACCTAGCGGGAGTTACAATGAGCAGTTCTTC.

The gene calls are TRBV6-2 or TRBV6-3 and TRBJ2-1, with 13 positions matching TRBD2. Germline CDR1 reads MNHEY; CDR2 reads SVGEGT. The CDR3 covers 14 residues. With 4 bases clipped from V and 8 bases from J, the junction kept 2 bases outside the gene matches. CDR3 nucleotide sequence: TGTGCCAGCAGTTGGACTAGCGGGGGTGATGAGCAGTTCTTC. Translation: CASSWTSGGDEQFF.

As concerns this clonotype: One end of the junction fails to match germline, which may point to a read error. The rearrangement joins TRBV4-1 to TRBJ2-3; 11 bases align to TRBD2. Germline CDR1 MGHRA, CDR2 YSYEKL. CDR3 length equals 18 residues. The CDR3 DNA reads TGTGCCAGCAGCCAAGATCTTGTAACTAGCGGGAGATCGGATACGCAGTATTTT. Translation gives CASSQDLVTSGRSDTQYF.

This clonotype was picked up a small number of times. CDR3 protein: CASSLGQETYEQYF. The CDR3 bases are TGTGCCAGCAGCTTGGGGCAGGAGACCTACGAGCAGTACTTC. The rearrangement joins TRBV5-4 to TRBJ2-7; D is uncertain. Looked up from germline, CDR1 is SGHNT and CDR2 is YYREEE (reference sequence). Trimming left V 0 bases short and J 2 bases short, with 9 bases between. The CDR3 contains 14 residues. The variable domain in full, with the rest retrieved from reference TRBV5-4 and TRBJ2-7, is ETGVTQSPTHLIKTRGQQVTLRCSSQSGHNTVSWYQQALGQGPQFIFQYYREEENGRGNFPPRFSGLQFPNYSSELNVNALELDDSALYLCASSLGQETYEQYFGPGTRLTVT.

This clonotype has a handful of counts. The genes are TRBV20-1 and TRBJ2-3; 15 bases line up with TRBD2. The V gene end was trimmed by 1 base and the J gene end by 8 bases; junction bases not matched to a gene: 10. The CDR3 has 17 residues. Germline V lookup: CDR1 DFQATT, CDR2 SNEGSKA (reference sequence). The CDR3 nucleotides are TGCAGTGCTAGAGCCTCCGGGACTAGCGGGAGGAGCGCTACGCAGTATTTT. Protein sequence: CSARASGTSGRSATQYF.